Listed below are T cell receptor beta chains from one sample, sequenced in a study of human T cells and chemical hapten exposure. MiXCR, applied by TCRdb to the RACE reads, yields one record per CDR3 protein. The sample contains some 190,000 distinct CDR3 sequences, 20% to 25% of which appear only once. Sequenced here: whole blood, sampled in connection with sensitization to the hapten diphenylcyclopropenone (DPC). The receptors originated from a woman aged 50 to 60 with alopecia areata. Some clones in this sample may be carry-over from other donors' samples. The CDR3 runs from the conserved cysteine through the conserved F or W. Fields, in order: D gene, J gene, clone size, V gene, CDR3 DNA, CDR3 protein. A D gene is named only where the DNA matches it firmly. Clone size is shown for a subset of rows, as once, few, many or a class of expanded clone.

TRBD2 | TRBJ2-3 | few | TRBV7-2 | TGTGCCAGCAGCTTAACTAGCGGGAGTTGGGATACGCAGTATTTT | CASSLTSGSWDTQYF
- | TRBJ1-1 | - | TRBV25-1 | TGTGCCAGCAGTGAAATTAGGGGTGGGTACACTGAAGCTTTCTTT | CASSEIRGGYTEAFF
- | TRBJ1-4 | - | TRBV15 | TGTGCCACCAGCAGAGATGGCAAGAGTCGGACTGAAAAACTGTTTTTT | CATSRDGKSRTEKLFF
TRBD2 | TRBJ2-1 | few | TRBV30 | TGTGCCTGGAGTGTCAAGGGACTAGCGAGCAATGAGCAGTTCTTC | CAWSVKGLASNEQFF
- | TRBJ2-5 | few | TRBV29-1 | TGCAGCGTTGAGGAAGGTGGGAAAGAGACCCAGTACTTC | CSVEEGGKETQYF
- | TRBJ1-4 | few | TRBV7-2 | TGTGCCAGCAGCATGGAAGGGGCGTCTAATGAAAAACTGTTTTTT | CASSMEGASNEKLFF
TRBD2 | TRBJ2-7 | - | TRBV20-1 | TGCAGTGCGCAGGGGGAGACTAGCGGCATCTACGAGCAGTACTTC | CSAQGETSGIYEQYF
TRBD1 | TRBJ1-4 | - | TRBV11-1 | TGTGCCAGCAGCATCGCCGGGACAGAAAATGAAAAACTGTTTTTT | CASSIAGTENEKLFF
- | TRBJ2-1 | few | TRBV6-4 | TGTGCCAGCAGTACCTACCTAAGAAGCTCCTACAATGAGCAGTTCTTC | CASSTYLRSSYNEQFF
- | TRBJ2-7 | - | TRBV28 | TGTGCCAGCCTCCCCCCCAGCGGCTCCTACGAGCAGTACTTC | CASLPPSGSYEQYF
- | TRBJ1-3 | many | TRBV6-2/TRBV6-3 | TGTGCCAGCAGTTACGGAGCCCCTGGAAACACCATATATTTT | CASSYGAPGNTIYF
TRBD1 | TRBJ2-7 | - | TRBV29-1 | TGCAGCGTTGTAAAGGCAGGGGGTGTCTACGAGCAGTACTTC | CSVVKAGGVYEQYF
TRBD2 | TRBJ2-7 | few | TRBV3-1 | TGTGCCAGCAGCCAGCAGACTAGCGGAGGGCAGTACTTC | CASSQQTSGGQYF
- | TRBJ2-1 | few | TRBV21-1 | TGTGCCAGCACCCCCTCCTTAACCGGGACTAGCGGGGGACAATTGGAGACTGAGCAGTTCTTC | CASTPSLTGTSGGQLETEQFF
- | TRBJ1-1 | - | TRBV2 | TGTGCCAGCCAGACAGCACAGGGATTAACCACTGAAGCTTTCTTT | CASQTAQGLTTEAFF
TRBD2 | TRBJ2-4 | - | TRBV19 | TGTGCCAGTACCCCAAAGGCTCGCGGGAGAACCAAAAACATTCAGTACTTC | CASTPKARGRTKNIQYF
- | TRBJ2-3 | - | TRBV24-1 | TGTGCCACCAGCGAAGCCGTCCCCACCCCCACAGATACGCAGTATTTT | CATSEAVPTPTDTQYF
TRBD2 | TRBJ2-5 | - | TRBV29-1 | TGCAGCGTTGAGAGAGCGGGAGGGGGGGAGACCCAGTACTTC | CSVERAGGGETQYF
- | TRBJ2-5 | many | TRBV29-1 | TGCAGCGGAATGGGGCTTAAGACCCAGTACTTC | CSGMGLKTQYF
- | TRBJ1-1 | - | TRBV20-1 | TGCAGTGCTAGAGATGAAGGCACAGGGAGAAGGGGCACTGAAGCTTTCTTT | CSARDEGTGRRGTEAFF
TRBD2 | TRBJ2-1 | - | TRBV29-1 | TGCAGCATTCGACTAGCGGGAGCGAATGAGCAGTTCTTC | CSIRLAGANEQFF
- | TRBJ2-2 | many | TRBV29-1 | TGCAGCGTTGGAGGGGAGCCGAACACCGGGGAGCTGTTTTTT | CSVGGEPNTGELFF
TRBD1 | TRBJ2-7 | - | TRBV6-1 | TGTGCCAGCACCTCTTCCGGGACAGGAGTTTACGAGCAGTACTTC | CASTSSGTGVYEQYF
- | TRBJ2-3 | few | TRBV7-9 | TGTGCCAGCAGCATAGCATTAGCAGATACGCAGTATTTT | CASSIALADTQYF
- | TRBJ1-2 | few | TRBV2 | TGTGCCAGCAGTGAACAGACCCTCTATGGCTACACCTTC | CASSEQTLYGYTF
- | TRBJ1-2 | - | TRBV5-1 | TGCGCCAGCAGCTTGGCTGGGGGCCCTGACTATGGCTACACCTTC | CASSLAGGPDYGYTF
- | TRBJ1-1 | few | TRBV4-2 | TGTGCCAGCAACCACCTTACAGAGAACACTGAAGCTTTCTTT | CASNHLTENTEAFF
- | TRBJ1-1 | - | TRBV4-2 | TGTGCCAGCAGCCGTGATCAGGGGCGGGAATGGAACACTGAAGCTTTCTTT | CASSRDQGREWNTEAFF
- | TRBJ1-2 | many | TRBV20-1 | TGCAGTGCCCACGACAGCTCTAACTATGGCTACACCTTC | CSAHDSSNYGYTF
- | TRBJ2-2 | few | TRBV5-1 | TGCGCCAGCAGATTGGATATCTTATCCGGGGAGCTGTTTTTT | CASRLDILSGELFF
TRBD2 | TRBJ2-7 | - | TRBV20-1 | TGCAGTGCAACCGGGACTAGCCAAAACGAGCAGTACTTC | CSATGTSQNEQYF
TRBD2 | TRBJ2-1 | few | TRBV20-1 | TGCAGTACATCATCGGGACTAGCTTCCAATGAGCAGTTCTTC | CSTSSGLASNEQFF
- | TRBJ2-5 | once | TRBV4-1 | TGCGCCAGCAGCCTCTTAGCGGCGGAGACCCAGTACTTC | CASSLLAAETQYF
- | TRBJ1-2 | - | TRBV29-1 | TGCAGCGTGCGGACAGACCCCTATGGCTACACCTTC | CSVRTDPYGYTF
TRBD1 | TRBJ2-7 | few | TRBV10-2 | TGCGCCAGCAGGCGGGACAGGGACGAGCAGTACTTC | CASRRDRDEQYF
- | TRBJ1-1 | few | TRBV6-1 | TGTGCCAGCAGCTTTATCGGGTCGGGGAACACTGAAGCTTTCTTT | CASSFIGSGNTEAFF
TRBD2 | TRBJ2-5 | many | TRBV20-1 | TGCAGTGCCATTCAGCGGGAGGGACTTCAAGAGACCCAGTACTTC | CSAIQREGLQETQYF
TRBD1 | TRBJ1-1 | few | TRBV29-1 | TGCAGCGTGGGGCTAGGACAGGGGGCAAGGGCTTTCTTT | CSVGLGQGARAFF
- | TRBJ2-7 | - | TRBV12-3/TRBV12-4 | TGTGCCAGCAGTTCTTTTACGGGGGCCTACGAGCAGTACTTC | CASSSFTGAYEQYF
- | TRBJ2-3 | few | TRBV5-1 | TGCGCCAGCAGCTTGCGACAGGGCACAGATACGCAGTATTTT | CASSLRQGTDTQYF
- | TRBJ2-1 | once | TRBV2 | TGTGCCAGCAGTGAGCGGCAGGCGGGACGTTACAATGAGCAGTTCTTC | CASSERQAGRYNEQFF
TRBD2 | TRBJ2-3 | few | TRBV20-1 | TGCAGTACCGGACTAGCGGGACTAGGGACGCAGTATTTT | CSTGLAGLGTQYF
- | TRBJ1-2 | few | TRBV20-1 | TGCAGTGCAGTGGGGGGGGTCTATGGCTACACCTTC | CSAVGGVYGYTF
- | TRBJ2-3 | - | TRBV6-1 | TGTGCCAGCAGGGGTCAGGTCGGTTCTCGCACAGATACGCAGTATTTT | CASRGQVGSRTDTQYF
- | TRBJ2-3 | - | TRBV5-1 | TGCGCCAGCAGCCCCAGGGGGGGTACGCAGTATTTT | CASSPRGGTQYF
TRBD2 | TRBJ2-1 | - | TRBV4-1 | TGCGCCAGCAGCCAAGATCTACGACTAGCGGACGGAGGGTACAATGAGCAGTTCTTC | CASSQDLRLADGGYNEQFF
TRBD1 | TRBJ2-4 | few | TRBV20-1 | TGCAGTGCTAGAGACGCTCGACAGGGGATGGACATTCAGTACTTC | CSARDARQGMDIQYF
TRBD2 | TRBJ2-1 | few | TRBV2 | TGTGCCAGCAGTATGGGACTAGAAGTGAGTGAGCAGTTCTTC | CASSMGLEVSEQFF